This entry lists 14 T cell receptor beta chains sequenced from one sample in a study of metastatic and nonmetastatic thyroid tumors. Every patient underwent thyroid surgery untreated. TCRdb reassembled clones from the PCR reads with MiXCR. Of some 19,000 clones in the sample, roughly a sixth are singletons; the top ten hold about 36%. Sequencing was carried out using blood. Receptors were obtained from a female donor with papillary thyroid cancer or a benign thyroid nodule (not recorded which). Some clones in this sample may be carry-over from other donors' samples.

This clone was seen at least ten times. The J gene is TRBJ2-7, the V gene TRBV20-1, with D possibly being TRBD1 or TRBD2 (5 bases each). Germline V gives CDR1 DFQATT, CDR2 SNEGSKA (reference sequence). V was trimmed by 6 bases and J by 3 bases, leaving 18 bases between them. The CDR3 extends over 14 amino acids. The CDR3 sequence: CSAWGARANYEQYF. As DNA, the CDR3 is TGCAGTGCCTGGGGCGCGAGGGCCAACTACGAGCAGTACTTC.

This clone was seen ten or more times. This chain links TRBV28 with TRBJ2-7; maybe TRBD2 (5 bases). Deletions cut 8 bases from V and 5 bases from J, with 7 bases between. Germline V gene sequence: CDR1 MDHEN, CDR2 SYDVKM. The CDR3 length is 10 residues. Here the CDR3 reads CASGLNEQYF. The CDR3 nucleotides are TGTGCCAGCGGACTGAACGAGCAGTACTTC.

This clone has more than one count but fewer than ten. The chain couples TRBV6-8 to TRBJ1-6; D might be TRBD1 (5 bases). The CDR3 is 14 residues long. V was shortened by 8 bases and J by 10 bases, with 18 bases between the two germline ends. Per the germline V gene, CDR1 is MNHGY and CDR2 is SAAAGT. CDR3 residues: CASGPDQGGSPLHF. The CDR3 nucleotides are TGTGCCAGCGGCCCGGACCAGGGAGGATCACCCCTCCACTTT.

This clone was observed many times. The junction departs from germline at one end; a sequencing error may be responsible. V and J are TRBV7-7 and TRBJ2-7, with unresolved D. Germline V CDR1 and CDR2: SSHAT, FNYEAQ (reference sequence). The CDR3 totals 13 residues. The CDR3 region has the DNA TGTGCTAGCAGCCGACTCGTTGAAAGCGAGCAGTACTTC. Protein sequence: CASSRLVESEQYF.

This clone showed up many times. The chain employs TRBV4-3 and TRBJ1-2, with no clear D. The V gene's germline CDR1 is LGHNA and CDR2 YSLEER. Trimming removed 3 bases from V and 2 bases from J, with 13 bases in between. There are 15 residues in the CDR3. This chain's CDR3 is CASSQEPGKNYGYTF. CDR3 DNA sequence: TGCGCCAGCAGCCAGGAACCCGGGAAAAACTATGGCTACACCTTC.

Only a few counts were recorded for this clone. V is TRBV11-2 and J is TRBJ1-2; maybe TRBD1 (5 bases). This CDR3 region has 13 residues. Deletions cut 3 bases from V and 6 bases from J, with 11 bases between. Germline CDR1 SGHAT, CDR2 FQNNGV. CDR3 DNA: TGTGCCAGCAGCTTTGGGACGGGTCATGGCTACACCTTC. Translating it yields CASSFGTGHGYTF.

This clone has a count of ten or more. V is TRBV7-2 and J is TRBJ2-1; possibly TRBD2 for D (6 bases). The V end was cut by 5 bases, the J end by 0 bases, with 14 bases between. The CDR3 is 16 amino acids. Germline-derived CDR1 and CDR2 are SGHTA and FQGNSA. The CDR3 nucleotides are TGTGCCAGCAGCCGAACTCTAGCGAGCTCCTACAATGAGCAGTTCTTC. It encodes CASSRTLASSYNEQFF. Supplemented by reference TRBV7-2 and TRBJ2-1, the full variable domain reads GAGVSQSPSNKVTEKGKDVELRCDPISGHTALYWYRQSLGQGLEFLIYFQGNSAPDKSGLPSDRFSAERTGGSVSTLTIQRTQQEDSAVYLCASSRTLASSYNEQFFGPGTRLTVL.

By share, this clone ranks as medium-sized. CDR3 nucleotides: TGTGCCAGCAGCCAAGCTAGCGGGACTGGAAGTGAGACCCAGTACTTC. Protein: CASSQASGTGSETQYF. V usage is TRBV3-1 and J usage is TRBJ2-5, with 9 bases matching TRBD2. The CDR3 has 16 residues. CDR1 is LGHDT and CDR2 is YNNKEL in the germline V gene (reference sequence). The J segment lost 5 bases and the V segment lost 1 base, leaving 8 bases of the junction unmatched.

This clone has at least ten counts. The chain combines TRBV10-1 with TRBJ2-1, with 7 bases matching TRBD2. V gave up 0 bases and J gave up 2 bases; unmatched junction bases: 7. The germline gives CDR1 WNHNN, CDR2 SYGVQD (reference sequence). This CDR3 region has 17 residues. The CDR3 reads CASSESAGLPPYNEQFF. CDR3 in DNA: TGCGCCAGCAGTGAGTCGGCGGGACTACCTCCCTACAATGAGCAGTTCTTC.

This chain joins TRBV7-3 and TRBJ2-2, with TRBD2 matching over 7 bases. The V segment lost 5 bases and the J segment 5 bases; nucleotides outside the gene matches: 11. CDR3 length equals 16 residues. The germline V gene has CDR1 SGHTA and CDR2 FQGTGA. The CDR3, as DNA: TGTGCCAGCAGCCCCCGGGGCGGGAGTGGAACCGGGGAGCTGTTTTTT. Translated, it gives CASSPRGGSGTGELFF.

In the case of this clone: One end of the junction does not line up with germline, which may come from a read error. The chain couples TRBV5-1 to TRBJ2-1; D gene ambiguous. Germline loops: CDR1 SGHRS, CDR2 YFSETQ. The CDR3 has 15 amino acids. The CDR3 nucleotides read TGCGCCAACAGCCCCTCCGGGCAGTACTACAATGAGCAGTTCTTC. Translated, it gives CANSPSGQYYNEQFF.

This clone was found many times. The chain uses TRBV19 and TRBJ1-1; 8 bases match TRBD1. The CDR3 sequence is 13 residues long. The J segment lost 3 bases and the V segment lost 7 bases, leaving 4 bases of the junction unmatched. Germline V gene sequence: CDR1 LNHDA, CDR2 SQIVND (reference sequence). The CDR3 DNA follows: TGTGCCAGTATCGCGGACAGGGACACTGAAGCTTTCTTT. Translation gives CASIADRDTEAFF.

The chain is built from TRBV6-1 and TRBJ2-5; 7 bases are a match to TRBD1. Germline V gene data show CDR1 as MNHNS and CDR2 as SASEGT. This CDR3 comprises 15 residues. V was clipped by 6 bases and J by 5 bases; unmatched bases: 12. CDR3 protein: CASRGDGTELETQYF. In DNA, the CDR3 is TGTGCCAGCAGGGGGGATGGGACAGAATTGGAGACCCAGTACTTC.

This clone has a count of ten or more. The chain is built from TRBV13 and TRBJ2-7; 14 bases map to TRBD2. CDR3 size: 15 residues. Germline CDR1 PRHDT, CDR2 FYEKMQ (reference sequence). V lost 4 bases, J lost 6 bases, and 5 bases stayed unmatched. CDR3 coding DNA: TGTGCCAGCAGCTCTGGACTAGCGGGAGGATTCGAGCAGTACTTC. Its translation is CASSSGLAGGFEQYF.